This T cell receptor beta chain came from a study of radiation and T cells in renal cell carcinoma. The data were produced by immunoSEQ multiplex PCR, yet TCRdb's version contains in-frame clones alone and is incomplete. The sample yields roughly 150,000 clones, 88% seen once. The time point is: baseline pretreatment blood. Treatment described: 15 Gy SBRT to primary tumor, nephrectomy 4 weeks later. The germline CDR1 and CDR2 sequences are MNHEY and SMNVEV (reference sequence). J was trimmed by 0 bases and V by 6 bases; bases with no gene match: 10. The CDR3 sequence is 18 residues long. This TCR derives from a woman between 70 and 85 years old with renal cell carcinoma. V gene TRBV27 combines with J gene TRBJ2-1; TRBD2 agrees at 11 bases. The input for sequencing was blood, taken from a patient whose treatment included radiotherapy and nephrectomy. This CDR3 is CASSPPASGGFSYNEQFF. In DNA, the CDR3 is TGTGCCAGCAGCCCCCCCGCTAGCGGGGGGTTCTCCTACAATGAGCAGTTCTTC.